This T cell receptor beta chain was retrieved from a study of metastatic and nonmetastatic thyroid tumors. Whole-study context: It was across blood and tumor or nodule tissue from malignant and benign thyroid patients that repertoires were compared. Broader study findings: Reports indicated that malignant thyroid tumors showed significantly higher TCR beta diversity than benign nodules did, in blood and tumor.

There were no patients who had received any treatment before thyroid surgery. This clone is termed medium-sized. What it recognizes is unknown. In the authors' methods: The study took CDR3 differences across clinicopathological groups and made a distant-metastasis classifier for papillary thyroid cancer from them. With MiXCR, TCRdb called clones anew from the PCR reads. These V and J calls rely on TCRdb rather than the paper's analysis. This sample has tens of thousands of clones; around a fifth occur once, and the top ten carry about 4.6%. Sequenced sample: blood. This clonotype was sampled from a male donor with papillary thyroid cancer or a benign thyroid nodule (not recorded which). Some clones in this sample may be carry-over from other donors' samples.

CDR3 loop: CASSYSGGDYNEQFF. CDR3 DNA sequence: TGTGCCAGCAGTTACTCCGGCGGGGATTACAATGAGCAGTTCTTC. This rearrangement joins TRBV6-5 to TRBJ2-1, with D possibly being TRBD2 (6 bases). The CDR3 has 15 amino acids. From germline, CDR1 is MNHEY and CDR2 SVGAGI. The V end lost 0 bases, the J end lost 4 bases, and 10 bases lay between the germline ends.